This paragraph reports one TCR beta chain. The target of this receptor is not known. The record has no base qualities; no much larger clone is one base away. CDR1 SGHVS and CDR2 FQNEAQ are derived from the germline V gene. V is clipped by 5 bases and J by 6 bases, and the sequence between their germline boundaries is 13 bases long. The CDR3 spans 14 residues, from the cysteine through the phenylalanine. Of the read, only the CDR3 DNA is kept; its 42 bases are in frame from base 1. The method was PCR. TCRdb records Illumina HiSeq 2500 as the sequencer. TCR libraries were prepared with molecular barcoding, using unique molecular identifiers to normalize TCRbeta repertoire quantification. The public reads were reprocessed in TCRdb via fastp at Q25 and MiXCR, keeping in-frame beta chains. Duplicate CDR3 protein sequences are folded into a single record with the most common DNA and genes. The sample table shows under 250,000 distinct CDR3 sequences, and under 30% are seen once. The top ten clonotypes cover 4% to 6% of the sample.

The sample's treatment or condition, from its label and the paper: allogeneic hematopoietic cell transplantation with graft depleted of TCRalphabeta T cells and CD19 B cells. Transplant recipients were children who received TCRalphabeta/CD19-depleted allogeneic hematopoietic cell grafts. The sample is drawn from a study of T-cell reconstitution after alpha-beta-depleted transplantation in children listed by TCRdb under 2016. Some background on the complete study: The study quantitatively tracked T-cell immune reconstitution after TCRalphabeta/CD19-depleted allogeneic hematopoietic cell transplantation in children using TCR repertoire profiling. Beyond this particular receptor, the publication reports: In some patients, the high TCRbeta diversity seen at day 60 was put down to recipient T cells and intrathymic progenitors that had survived conditioning. Hyperexpanded clone frequencies declined over subsequent months; after one year, T-cell counts and TCRbeta diversity were mostly attributed to newly produced T cells. About two months after transplant, the apparently early recovery of alphabetaT-cell counts reportedly depended on just several hundred clones that had expanded rapidly and came from non-depleted graft cells.

The material sequenced was PBMCs, mostly from graft donor cells, taken 360 days after TCRalphabeta/CD19-depleted stem cell transplant. Recombination linked TRBV7-8 to TRBJ2-2; the D gene lacks a confident call. The TCR comes from a female patient aged 2-9 years who had a stem cell transplant for congenital amegakaryocytic thrombocytopenia, so the T cells may come from the graft donor. The DNA reads as follows: TGTGCCAGCAGCCAAAACTCTGGACCCGGGGAGCTGTTTTTT. It codes for CASSQNSGPGELFF.